Listed here are 23 T cell receptor beta chains from one sample, sequenced in a study of neoadjuvant nivolumab and ipilimumab in lung cancer. The protocol was immunoSEQ multiplex PCR, while the TCRdb copy is restricted to in-frame clones and leaves out a portion. The sample has 5,000 to 5,500 clones, about nine tenths seen once. Specimen: blood, collected after neoadjuvant nivolumab, alone or with ipilimumab, at or shortly before surgery. These receptor sequences come from an adult with non-small cell lung cancer. Some clones in this sample may be carry-over from other donors' samples.

The V and J genes are TRBV7-7 and TRBJ2-1, with 7 bases aligning to TRBD2. The CDR3 contains 13 residues. Germline V CDR1 and CDR2: SSHAT, FNYEAQ (reference sequence). CDR3: CAIKPRENNEQFF. As DNA, the CDR3 is TGTGCTATTAAGCCGCGGGAGAACAATGAGCAGTTCTTC.

The gene calls are TRBV6-1 and TRBJ2-5; D is possibly TRBD2 (5 bases). V was clipped by 3 bases and J by 7 bases, with 6 bases between them. This CDR3 is built from 11 residues. Germline-derived CDR1 and CDR2 are MNHNS and SASEGT. CDR3 sequence reads: CASSEGRTQYF. Written as DNA, the CDR3 is TGTGCCAGCAGTGAGGGGAGGACCCAGTACTTC.

V and J are TRBV18 and TRBJ1-4, with D perhaps matching TRBD1 (6 bases). V dropped 2 bases and J dropped 1 base, with 11 bases sitting between them. This CDR3 is built from 16 residues. The germline gives CDR1 KGHSH, CDR2 LQKENI. The CDR3 sequence: CASSPTGPKTNEKLFF. CDR3 bases: TGTGCCAGCTCACCAACAGGGCCTAAAACTAATGAAAAACTGTTTTTT.

The rearrangement links TRBV2 to TRBJ2-4, with D tentatively TRBD2 (7 bases). The CDR3 is 11 amino acids. V was pared by 10 bases and J by 8 bases, with 12 bases between. The germline gives CDR1 SNHLY, CDR2 FYNNEI. Here the CDR3 DNA reads TGTGCCATAGGGGGAGGGGACATTCAGTACTTC. This encodes CAIGGGDIQYF.

In its sample, this clone was seen once. The chain couples TRBV4-1 to TRBJ2-3, with a possible D match to TRBD2 (6 bases). Germline V CDR1 and CDR2: MGHRA, YSYEKL. V lost 3 bases, J lost 0 bases, and 16 bases lay in between. This CDR3 is built from 17 residues. The DNA for the CDR3 is TGCGCCAGCAGCCAGAACCTCGGACTAACCAGCACAGATACGCAGTATTTT. Protein sequence: CASSQNLGLTSTDTQYF.

V usage is TRBV27 and J usage is TRBJ1-2; unclear D gene. V was trimmed by 6 bases and J by 0 bases, leaving 11 bases between them. The germline gives CDR1 MNHEY, CDR2 SMNVEV (reference sequence). The CDR3 is 14 amino acids. The CDR3 is CASSRGGANYGYTF. The CDR3 DNA reads TGTGCCAGCAGCCGTGGTGGGGCTAACTATGGCTACACCTTC.

A few counts support this clone. This sequence joins TRBV12-5 and TRBJ2-7, with 9 bases lining up with TRBD1. Trimming removed 1 base from V and 4 bases from J; junction bases left unmatched: 8. Looked up from germline, CDR1 is LGHNT and CDR2 is FRNRAP. The CDR3 totals 16 residues. CDR3 DNA: TGTGCTAGTGGTTTGGGGGCATGGGACAGGGCGTACGAGCAGTACTTC. Translated: CASGLGAWDRAYEQYF.

Only one count was recorded for this clone. This sequence joins TRBV7-9 and TRBJ2-7, with D unresolved. CDR1 and CDR2 (germline): SEHNR, FQNEAQ (reference sequence). The V end lost 2 bases, the J end lost 4 bases, and 6 bases lay between the germline ends. The CDR3 loop spans 12 amino acids. CDR3 loop: CASSLHAYEQYF. In nucleotides, the CDR3 is TGTGCCAGCAGCTTACATGCATACGAGCAGTACTTC.

V and J are TRBV6-1 and TRBJ2-2; D ambiguous. Germline V lookup: CDR1 MNHNS, CDR2 SASEGT. Trimming cost V 5 bases and J 1 base, with 11 bases left between them. CDR3 size: 15 residues. CDR3 coding DNA: TGTGCCAGCAGTCCCCGGACCAGGAACACCGGGGAGCTGTTTTTT. It is translated as CASSPRTRNTGELFF.

The V call is TRBV29-1, the J call TRBJ2-3; 9 bases fit TRBD1. This CDR3 has 12 amino acids. With V trimmed by 7 bases and J by 6 bases, 5 bases remained unmatched. The germline CDR1 and CDR2 sequences are SQVTM and ANQGSEA. For the CDR3, the DNA is TGCAGCGCTGACAGGGGGGGGGATACGCAGTATTTT. Amino acids: CSADRGGDTQYF.

The chain couples TRBV11-2 to TRBJ2-7, with D perhaps matching TRBD2 (6 bases). CDR1 is SGHAT and CDR2 is FQNNGV in the germline V gene. V was trimmed by 1 base and J by 7 bases, leaving 8 bases between them. CDR3 length: 12 residues. The CDR3 protein is CASSLAGGEQYF. CDR3 coding DNA: TGTGCCAGCAGCTTAGCCGGGGGTGAGCAGTACTTC.

The chain employs TRBV7-2 and TRBJ2-2; D is perhaps TRBD1 (5 bases). This CDR3 region has 14 residues. Germline values: CDR1 SGHTA, CDR2 FQGNSA. V was cut by 6 bases and J by 6 bases, with 14 bases left in between. The CDR3 region is CASSVTAQPGELFF. CDR3 nucleotide sequence: TGTGCCAGCAGTGTGACAGCTCAGCCCGGGGAGCTGTTTTTT.

The rearrangement links TRBV30 to TRBJ1-2, with D maybe TRBD1 (6 bases). The CDR3 has 14 residues. Germline values: CDR1 GTSNPN, CDR2 SVGIG (reference sequence). Trimming cost V 1 base and J 8 bases, with 17 bases left between them. CDR3 sequence: CAWSGEDSRWGYTF. CDR3 DNA sequence: TGTGCCTGGAGTGGGGAGGACAGCCGCTGGGGCTACACCTTC. The variable domain in full, completed from reference TRBV30 and TRBJ1-2, reads SQTIHQWPATLVQPVGSPLSLECTVEGTSNPNLYWYRQAAGRGLQLLFYSVGIGQISSEVPQNLSASRPQDRQFILSSKKLLLSDSGFYLCAWSGEDSRWGYTFGSGTRLTVV.

The V call is TRBV27, the J call TRBJ2-1, with 9 nucleotides matching TRBD1. V dropped 9 bases and J dropped 7; count of bases not matched to a gene: 7. This CDR3 spans 13 amino acids. Germline assignment: CDR1 MNHEY and CDR2 SMNVEV (reference sequence). In DNA form, the CDR3 reads TGTGCCAGAGACAGGGGGATTAGGAATGAGCAGTTCTTC. Amino acids: CARDRGIRNEQFF.

V usage is TRBV19 and J usage is TRBJ1-1; weak D call: TRBD1 (6 bases). The CDR3 runs 13 residues. V was cut by 7 bases and J by 7 bases, with 16 bases left in between. CDR1 and CDR2 (germline): LNHDA, SQIVND (reference sequence). Here the CDR3 reads CASNPTGTGEAFF. The CDR3 nucleotides are TGTGCCAGTAACCCCACAGGGACGGGTGAAGCTTTCTTT. The variable domain in full, with the rest retrieved from reference TRBV19 and TRBJ1-1, is DGGITQSPKYLFRKEGQNVTLSCEQNLNHDAMYWYRQDPGQGLRLIYYSQIVNDFQKGDIAEGYSVSREKKESFPLTVTSAQKNPTAFYLCASNPTGTGEAFFGQGTRLTVV.

This rearrangement joins TRBV27 to TRBJ2-7, with D uncertain. This CDR3 comprises 13 residues. Looked up from germline, CDR1 is MNHEY and CDR2 is SMNVEV (reference sequence). V was pared by 4 bases and J by 6 bases, with 13 bases between. The CDR3 DNA reads as TGTGCCAGCAGTTCGGGCACCGCACCCGAGCAGTACTTC. This sequence encodes CASSSGTAPEQYF.

This clone turned up a few times. A read error may account for a junction end that differs from germline. V and J are TRBV27 and TRBJ1-2; TRBD1 might be the D (5 bases). CDR1 is MNHEY, CDR2 SMNVEV, per germline (reference sequence). The CDR3 runs 13 residues. CDR3 DNA sequence: TGTGCCAGCAGTTTAACCCGGGACTACGGCTACACCTTC. It encodes CASSLTRDYGYTF.

The genes are TRBV5-1 and TRBJ1-4; D is unresolved. The germline gives CDR1 SGHRS, CDR2 YFSETQ. The CDR3 length is 17 residues. V was shortened by 0 bases and J by 0 bases, with 12 bases between the two germline ends. This CDR3 reads CASSLAAGASTNEKLFF. In DNA, the CDR3 is TGCGCCAGCAGCTTGGCCGCAGGCGCGTCAACTAATGAAAAACTGTTTTTT.

The V and J genes are TRBV11-2 and TRBJ2-7; 12 bases fit TRBD2. The CDR3 is 17 amino acids. Germline V gives CDR1 SGHAT, CDR2 FQNNGV. V shed 4 bases, J shed 1 base, and the junction held 8 bases outside the gene matches. This CDR3 is CASSSLAGGPKSYEQYF. CDR3 DNA: TGTGCCAGCAGCTCCCTAGCGGGAGGGCCGAAGTCCTACGAGCAGTACTTC. The entire variable domain, with the rest obtained from reference TRBV11-2 and TRBJ2-7, is as follows: EAGVAQSPRYKIIEKRQSVAFWCNPISGHATLYWYQQILGQGPKLLIQFQNNGVVDDSQLPKDRFSAERLKGVDSTLKIQPAKLEDSAVYLCASSSLAGGPKSYEQYFGPGTRLTVT.

This chain uses TRBV30 with TRBJ1-2; 10 nucleotides line up with TRBD1. In germline, CDR1 is GTSNPN, CDR2 SVGIG (reference sequence). Trimming at V came to 1 base and at J to 1 base, leaving 6 bases not matched to a gene. The CDR3 is 16 amino acids. In nucleotides, the CDR3 is TGTGCCTGGAGTGACATGGGACAGGGGTTTAACTATGGCTACACCTTC. Translated, it gives CAWSDMGQGFNYGYTF.

A few counts support this clone. The chain couples TRBV10-3 to TRBJ2-2; maybe TRBD1 (6 bases). This CDR3 spans 17 amino acids. Germline CDR1 reads ENHRY; CDR2 reads SYGVKD. V gave up 0 bases and J gave up 0 bases, with 11 bases separating them. CDR3 DNA: TGTGCCATCAGTGAGTCCGGACAGTCCGCGAACACCGGGGAGCTGTTTTTT. It specifies CAISESGQSANTGELFF.

The chain employs TRBV7-9 and TRBJ2-5; D is ambiguous. This CDR3 region has 13 residues. V lost 6 bases, J lost 4 bases, and 12 bases lay in between. Germline loops: CDR1 SEHNR, CDR2 FQNEAQ (reference sequence). CDR3 in DNA: TGTGCCAGCAGTCCTTACAGTGTAGAGACCCAGTACTTC. Amino acid sequence: CASSPYSVETQYF.

The table lists this clone with a count of one. CDR3 coding DNA: TGTGCCAGCAGTGGACTAGCGGGAGGAACAGATACGCAGTATTTT. As protein: CASSGLAGGTDTQYF. J is TRBJ2-3 and V is TRBV11-2; 14 bases fit TRBD2. The CDR3 runs to 15 residues. Germline CDR1 is SGHAT and CDR2 is FQNNGV. The V segment lost 6 bases and the J segment 3 bases; nucleotides outside the gene matches: 2.